The following is a T cell receptor (beta chain) sequence with its context. This entry is derived from a study of early T cells in non-severe SARS-CoV-2 infection. The CDR3 runs to 14 residues. After removal of 2 bases from V and 4 bases from J, the junction contained 3 bases not matched to a gene. TCRdb re-called the 5' RACE reads with MiXCR, one entry per CDR3 protein. The data contain roughly 120,000 distinct CDR3 sequences, 14% to 15% of them singletons. The sequenced sample was whole blood. The chain is built from TRBV12-3 or TRBV12-4 and TRBJ1-1; 8 nucleotides match TRBD1. The TCR sequence derives from an adult who was a healthcare worker with PCR-confirmed SARS-CoV-2 infection or an uninfected control (not recorded which). The CDR3 region is CASSLTGGVTEAFF. The CDR3 nucleotides are TGTGCCAGCAGTTTAACAGGGGGGGTCACTGAAGCTTTCTTT.